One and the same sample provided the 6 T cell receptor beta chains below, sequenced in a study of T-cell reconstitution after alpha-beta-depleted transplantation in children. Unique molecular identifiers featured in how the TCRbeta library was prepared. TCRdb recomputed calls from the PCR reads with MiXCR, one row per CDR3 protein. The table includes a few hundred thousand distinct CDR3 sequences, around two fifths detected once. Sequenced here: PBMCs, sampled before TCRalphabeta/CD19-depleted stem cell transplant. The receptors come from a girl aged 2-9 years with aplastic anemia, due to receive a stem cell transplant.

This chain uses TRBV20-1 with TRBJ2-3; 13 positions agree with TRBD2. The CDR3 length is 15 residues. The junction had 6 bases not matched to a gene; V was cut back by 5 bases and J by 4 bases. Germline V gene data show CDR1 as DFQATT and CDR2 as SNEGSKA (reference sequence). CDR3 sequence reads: CSAPPTSGRADTQYF. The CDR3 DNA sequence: TGCAGTGCTCCTCCCACTAGCGGGAGGGCAGATACGCAGTATTTT.

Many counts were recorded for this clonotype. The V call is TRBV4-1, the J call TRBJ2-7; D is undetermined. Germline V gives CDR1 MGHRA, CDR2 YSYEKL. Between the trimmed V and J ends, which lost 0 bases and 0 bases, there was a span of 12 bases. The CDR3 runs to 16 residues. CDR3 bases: TGCGCCAGCAGCCAAGAGACCGTATTACTCTCCTACGAGCAGTACTTC. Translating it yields CASSQETVLLSYEQYF.

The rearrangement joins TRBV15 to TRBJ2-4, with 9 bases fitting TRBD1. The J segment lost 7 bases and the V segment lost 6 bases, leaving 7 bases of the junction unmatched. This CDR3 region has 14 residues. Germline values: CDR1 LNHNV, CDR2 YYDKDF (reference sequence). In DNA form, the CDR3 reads TGTGCCACCAGTGTGACAGGGGGGCGGAACATTCAGTACTTC. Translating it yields CATSVTGGRNIQYF.

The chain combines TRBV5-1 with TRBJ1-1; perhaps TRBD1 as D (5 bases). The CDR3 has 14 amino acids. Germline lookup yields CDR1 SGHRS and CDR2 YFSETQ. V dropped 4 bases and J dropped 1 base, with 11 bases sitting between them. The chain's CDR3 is CASSLPGANTEAFF. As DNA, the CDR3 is TGCGCCAGCAGCCTACCTGGGGCGAACACTGAAGCTTTCTTT.

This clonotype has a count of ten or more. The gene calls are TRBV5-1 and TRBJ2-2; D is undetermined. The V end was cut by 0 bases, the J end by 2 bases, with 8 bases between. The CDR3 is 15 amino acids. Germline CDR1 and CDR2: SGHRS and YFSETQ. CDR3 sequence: CASSLGLGNTGELFF. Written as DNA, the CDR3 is TGCGCCAGCAGCTTGGGACTGGGAAACACCGGGGAGCTGTTTTTT.

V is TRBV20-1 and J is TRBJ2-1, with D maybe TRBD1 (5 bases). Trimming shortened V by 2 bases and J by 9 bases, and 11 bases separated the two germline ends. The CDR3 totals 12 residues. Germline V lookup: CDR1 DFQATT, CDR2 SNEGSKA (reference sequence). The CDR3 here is CSARWQGAEQFF. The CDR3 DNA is TGCAGTGCTAGATGGCAGGGTGCTGAGCAGTTCTTC.